This TCR beta chain was profiled in a study of blood T cells in healthy people across ages. Healthy Caucasians from Russia aged roughly 6 to 95 served as donors. Germline V gives CDR1 DFQATT, CDR2 SNEGSKA (reference sequence). Trimming cost V 6 bases and J 2 bases, with 14 bases left between them. This CDR3 contains 14 residues. With a J-beta primer mix and a sample-barcoded 5' primer, a second PCR ran roughly 6 to 12 cycles. TCRdb re-called the 5' RACE reads through MiXCR, storing one row per CDR3 protein. The sample records 1.5 million to 2 million distinct CDR3 sequences, around 50% being singletons.

The gene calls are TRBV20-1 and TRBJ2-1, with a weak D call TRBD2 (6 bases). Sequenced sample: blood. This receptor was identified in a woman aged 40 to 50 in good health. The CDR3 bases are TGCAGTGCCAGTGCTAGCGTGACCTACAATGAGCAGTTCTTC. It yields the protein CSASASVTYNEQFF.